This note documents a single TCR beta chain sequence. The data are from a study of blood T cells in healthy people across ages. Study at large: Researchers report that template switching captured about one barcoded beta molecule per two T cells.

CDR1 is PRHDT, CDR2 FYEKMQ, per germline (reference sequence). The CDR3 is 15 amino acids. The trim removed 5 bases at V and 4 bases at J, leaving 7 bases unmatched. A second about 6 to 12 cycle PCR used barcoded and J-beta primers. TCRdb processed the 5' RACE reads anew with MiXCR; each CDR3 protein has one entry. The sample yields 650,000 to 1,000,000 distinct CDR3 sequences, less than 60% seen once. This clonotype originated in a man older than 75 in good health. Sequenced sample: blood. The chain carries TRBV13 and TRBJ1-4, with TRBD1 matching 7 bases. The CDR3 bases are TGTGCCAGCAGCAAAAAACAGGGGTTTAATGAAAAACTGTTTTTT. Translating gives CASSKKQGFNEKLFF.